The 14 T cell receptor beta chains reported below all come from one sample, sequenced in a study of CD8 T cells in Susac syndrome. With random hexamers, 0.5 to 1 ug RNA was reverse transcribed. Via MiXCR, TCRdb re-called the immunoSEQ multiplex PCR reads, giving one row per CDR3 protein. The top ten hold about 0.088% of the sample, which has about 210,000 distinct CDR3 sequences, around 95% seen once. Sequenced input: CD4+ T cells from PBMCs. Receptor source: a human donor with multiple sclerosis.

J is TRBJ2-1 and V is TRBV29-1; 8 bases match TRBD2. The CDR3 length is 15 residues. Looked up from germline, CDR1 is SQVTM and CDR2 is ANQGSEA. Trimming removed 7 bases from V and 0 bases from J; junction bases left unmatched: 8. CDR3 in DNA: TGCAGCGCCCTTAGCGGGGATCGCTCCTACAATGAGCAGTTCTTC. Translating it yields CSALSGDRSYNEQFF.

The V call is TRBV28, the J call TRBJ2-2, with a possible D match to TRBD2 (6 bases). V dropped 7 bases and J dropped 2 bases, with 8 bases sitting between them. This CDR3 is 13 amino acids long. The germline V gene encodes CDR1 MDHEN and CDR2 SYDVKM. The CDR3 loop reads CASTSANTGELFF. As DNA, the CDR3 is TGTGCCAGCACTAGCGCAAACACCGGGGAGCTGTTTTTT.

The sample holds a few counts of this clonotype. The rearrangement uses TRBV4-2 and TRBJ2-3; D perhaps matches TRBD1 (6 bases). Trimming removed 1 base from V and 2 bases from J, with 22 bases in between. The length of the CDR3 is 19 residues. The germline V gene encodes CDR1 LGHNA and CDR2 YNFKEQ. CDR3 nucleotide sequence: TGTGCCAGCAGCCAAGGGGAAGCAACAGGGTCCCTGAACACAGATACGCAGTATTTT. Protein: CASSQGEATGSLNTDTQYF.

This rearrangement joins TRBV14 to TRBJ2-2; 10 positions agree with TRBD2. CDR1 SGHDN and CDR2 FVKESK come from the germline V gene. This CDR3 is 18 amino acids long. J gave up 4 bases and V 4 bases, and 12 bases lay outside the gene matches. CDR3 nucleotides: TGTGCCAGCAGCCCACTAGCGGGGTACACCGGTCCCACCGGGGAGCTGTTTTTT. Its translation: CASSPLAGYTGPTGELFF.

The V and J genes are TRBV12-3 or TRBV12-4 and TRBJ1-1; TRBD1 aligns across 8 bases. This CDR3 is 16 amino acids long. Losses at the gene ends were 7 bases for V and 1 base for J; bases not matched to a gene: 11. DNA for the CDR3: TGTGCCAGCACCCAGGGGGCGGTTTCCCGGAACACTGAAGCTTTCTTT. Translation: CASTQGAVSRNTEAFF.

The table lists this clonotype with a count of one. V usage is TRBV29-1 and J usage is TRBJ2-1; 8 nucleotides agree with TRBD2. There are 12 residues in the CDR3. Germline assignment: CDR1 SQVTM and CDR2 ANQGSEA. V dropped 8 bases and J dropped 8; count of bases not matched to a gene: 8. CDR3 nucleotides: TGCAGCATACGGGCGGGAGGTGATGAGCAGTTCTTC. It encodes CSIRAGGDEQFF.

This chain joins TRBV12-3 or TRBV12-4 and TRBJ2-7, with TRBD1 as a possible D gene (6 bases). The length of the CDR3 is 15 residues. V was shortened by 4 bases and J by 2 bases, with 15 bases between the two germline ends. This CDR3 reads CASSSRDTLAYEQYF. CDR3 bases: TGTGCCAGCAGTTCTCGGGACACCTTAGCCTACGAGCAGTACTTC.

The rearrangement uses TRBV20-1 and TRBJ2-3; 8 bases line up with TRBD1. The CDR3 extends over 14 amino acids. The J segment lost 3 bases and the V segment lost 4 bases, leaving 6 bases of the junction unmatched. Germline values: CDR1 DFQATT, CDR2 SNEGSKA (reference sequence). CDR3 in amino acids: CSAIPGQGTDTQYF. The CDR3 DNA follows: TGCAGTGCTATCCCAGGACAGGGAACAGATACGCAGTATTTT.

The count of this clonotype is one. The V and J genes are TRBV5-1 and TRBJ2-1, with 15 bases identical to TRBD2. Trimming removed 5 bases from V and 9 bases from J; junction bases left unmatched: 9. The CDR3 spans 16 residues. Germline assignment: CDR1 SGHRS and CDR2 YFSETQ. The DNA for the CDR3 is TGCGCCAGCAGGCCTGAGGGACTAGCGGGAGGAGGTGAGCAGTTCTTC. The encoded protein is CASRPEGLAGGGEQFF.

The chain uses TRBV7-9 and TRBJ2-5; the D gene is possibly TRBD2 (6 bases). Trimming pared 4 bases from V and 2 bases from J, leaving 14 bases between. Germline CDR1 reads SEHNR; CDR2 reads FQNEAQ (reference sequence). The CDR3 is 15 amino acids. The CDR3 region has the DNA TGTGCCAGCAGCTACCCGGGACTCAGACAAGAGACCCAGTACTTC. Protein sequence: CASSYPGLRQETQYF.

V and J are TRBV29-1 and TRBJ2-3; D is unresolved. Germline V lookup: CDR1 SQVTM, CDR2 ANQGSEA. CDR3 length: 13 amino acids. V lost 4 bases, J lost 3 bases, and 11 bases lay in between. The CDR3 DNA reads TGCAGCGTTGCTTTGTTCAGGACAGATACGCAGTATTTT. Protein sequence: CSVALFRTDTQYF.

The J gene is TRBJ2-2, the V gene TRBV2; D gene uncertain. V lost 5 bases and J 0 bases, leaving 13 bases between the germline ends. The length of the CDR3 is 16 residues. CDR1 and CDR2 from the germline V gene are SNHLY and FYNNEI. The CDR3 region has the DNA TGTGCCAGCAGTAGACGAGAGCCCGCGAACACCGGGGAGCTGTTTTTT. It specifies CASSRREPANTGELFF.

V gene TRBV30 combines with J gene TRBJ2-1; the match to TRBD2 covers 7 bases. Unmatched junction bases numbered 17, after V lost 0 bases and J lost 6 bases. The CDR3 loop spans 18 amino acids. Germline loops: CDR1 GTSNPN, CDR2 SVGIG (reference sequence). CDR3 sequence: CAWSVLLAKRDEGNEQFF. CDR3 coding DNA: TGTGCCTGGAGTGTTCTCTTAGCGAAGCGGGATGAGGGCAATGAGCAGTTCTTC.

This clonotype was recorded once. This chain links TRBV12-3 or TRBV12-4 with TRBJ1-5; D perhaps matches TRBD1 (5 bases). This CDR3 contains 14 residues. The V and J ends lost 8 bases and 3 bases respectively, with 14 bases between them. CDR3 residues: CASQWRGPNQPQHF. The CDR3 DNA follows: TGTGCCAGCCAGTGGAGGGGACCCAATCAGCCCCAGCATTTT.